Below are 28 T cell receptor beta chains sequenced from a single sample in a study of shared clonotypes between healthy human individuals. Sequencing used immunoSEQ multiplex PCR; TCRdb keeps in-frame clones, though not all of them. The sample consists of about 2.1 million clones, 93% of them appearing once. Naive CD8 cells, CD45RO-negative and positively selected for CCR7, excluded terminally differentiated effector memory CD45RA+ cells. The sequencing sample was made of naive CD8+ T cells from PBMCs. The receptors shown here come from a man younger than 35 in good health. Some clones in this sample may be carry-over from other donors' samples.

Note on this clone: Other DNA sequences from this sample encode an identical CDR3 as well. The chain links TRBV27 to TRBJ1-1; D uncertain. The CDR3 sequence is 12 residues long. CDR1 MNHEY and CDR2 SMNVEV come from the germline V gene (reference sequence). Trimming cost V 4 bases and J 5 bases, with 8 bases left between them. The DNA for the CDR3 is TGTGCCAGCAGTTCGTTAGGTACTGAAGCTTTCTTT. Residues: CASSSLGTEAFF.

The chain carries TRBV19 and TRBJ1-4; no clear D gene. Trimming took off 3 bases at V and 5 bases at J, with 10 bases between the two ends. Germline V gene data show CDR1 as LNHDA and CDR2 as SQIVND (reference sequence). This CDR3 is built from 14 residues. The CDR3 region has the DNA TGTGCCAGTAGTATTCGGTTGGGGAATGAAAAACTGTTTTTT. It encodes CASSIRLGNEKLFF. The complete variable domain, with remaining parts taken from reference TRBV19 and TRBJ1-4, reads DGGITQSPKYLFRKEGQNVTLSCEQNLNHDAMYWYRQDPGQGLRLIYYSQIVNDFQKGDIAEGYSVSREKKESFPLTVTSAQKNPTAFYLCASSIRLGNEKLFFGSGTQLSVL.

V and J are TRBV5-5 and TRBJ2-5, with D unclear. The germline CDR1 and CDR2 sequences are SGHKS and YYEKEE (reference sequence). The CDR3 contains 15 residues. Trimming left V 1 base short and J 2 bases short, with 12 bases between. The CDR3 loop is CASSLHSGRQETQYF. The CDR3 DNA reads TGTGCCAGCAGCTTGCATTCCGGGCGGCAAGAGACCCAGTACTTC. The variable domain in full, with the rest retrieved from reference TRBV5-5 and TRBJ2-5, is DAGVTQSPTHLIKTRGQQVTLRCSPISGHKSVSWYQQVLGQGPQFIFQYYEKEERGRGNFPDRFSARQFPNYSSELNVNALLLGDSALYLCASSLHSGRQETQYFGPGTRLLVL.

The rearrangement links TRBV19 to TRBJ1-2; the D gene is possibly TRBD1 (6 bases). CDR1 and CDR2 (germline): LNHDA, SQIVND (reference sequence). CDR3 length equals 14 residues. Deletions cut 9 bases from V and 3 bases from J, with 17 bases between. The CDR3 coding sequence is TGTGCCAGCCAAAATCGGGGGGGCTACTATGGCTACACCTTC. It is translated as CASQNRGGYYGYTF. Looking up the rest from reference TRBV19 and TRBJ1-2 gives the full variable domain: DGGITQSPKYLFRKEGQNVTLSCEQNLNHDAMYWYRQDPGQGLRLIYYSQIVNDFQKGDIAEGYSVSREKKESFPLTVTSAQKNPTAFYLCASQNRGGYYGYTFGSGTRLTVV.

This clone was counted a single time. This chain connects TRBV27 to TRBJ1-2; D unclear. The germline CDR1 and CDR2 sequences are MNHEY and SMNVEV (reference sequence). The CDR3 covers 14 residues. Trimming removed 5 bases from V and 1 base from J, with 11 bases in between. The DNA of the CDR3 is TGTGCCAGCAGTCGGCCCACCCTTAACTATGGCTACACCTTC. Protein: CASSRPTLNYGYTF.

This chain uses TRBV19 with TRBJ2-1; 7 positions agree with TRBD2. Germline V gene sequence: CDR1 LNHDA, CDR2 SQIVND (reference sequence). CDR3 length equals 15 residues. V dropped 3 bases and J dropped 2; count of bases not matched to a gene: 4. The CDR3: CASSISSGTYNEQFF. CDR3 DNA: TGTGCCAGTAGTATTTCTAGCGGTACCTACAATGAGCAGTTCTTC.

The rearrangement uses TRBV2 and TRBJ2-3; D not resolved. The germline V gene has CDR1 SNHLY and CDR2 FYNNEI. CDR3 length: 17 amino acids. V lost 5 bases to trimming and J lost 2 bases, with 20 bases between them. DNA for the CDR3: TGTGCCAGCAGTACAAGAGGCGCGCATCCAATCACAGATACGCAGTATTTT. It is translated as CASSTRGAHPITDTQYF.

This chain links TRBV28 with TRBJ2-3; 7 nucleotides line up with TRBD1. The CDR3 covers 14 residues. J was trimmed by 2 bases and V by 6 bases; bases with no gene match: 5. CDR1 MDHEN and CDR2 SYDVKM come from the germline V gene. The CDR3 DNA sequence: TGTGCCAGCAGCCGACAGGGTAACACAGATACGCAGTATTTT. Translation: CASSRQGNTDTQYF.

The chain joins TRBV28 to TRBJ2-5; a possible D gene is TRBD2 (7 bases). The CDR3 is made up of 16 amino acids. Trimming pared 5 bases from V and 4 bases from J, leaving 20 bases between. Per germline, CDR1 MDHEN and CDR2 SYDVKM. Written as DNA, the CDR3 is TGTGCCAGCAGTCCCCCGGCAGGGGAGGGTCGAGAGACCCAGTACTTC. Residues: CASSPPAGEGRETQYF.

This clone came up once. This chain links TRBV6-5 with TRBJ1-1, with 9 bases that match TRBD1. The trim removed 5 bases at V and 3 bases at J, leaving 4 bases unmatched. Germline V gene lookup returns CDR1 MNHEY and CDR2 SVGAGI. This CDR3 has 14 amino acids. The CDR3 DNA reads TGTGCCAGCAGTATGGACAGGGGAGACACTGAAGCTTTCTTT. Translating gives CASSMDRGDTEAFF.

V is TRBV5-4 and J is TRBJ2-7; 12 bases are a match to TRBD2. The CDR3 is 15 amino acids. In germline, CDR1 is SGHNT, CDR2 YYREEE (reference sequence). Germline trimming cut 4 bases from V and 2 bases from J; bases unmatched to any gene: 4. The CDR3 region has the DNA TGTGCCAGCAGCGCCCTAGCGGGAGGGCCCTACGAGCAGTACTTC. Its protein is CASSALAGGPYEQYF. Together with reference TRBV5-4 and TRBJ2-7, the CDR3 gives the full variable domain: ETGVTQSPTHLIKTRGQQVTLRCSSQSGHNTVSWYQQALGQGPQFIFQYYREEENGRGNFPPRFSGLQFPNYSSELNVNALELDDSALYLCASSALAGGPYEQYFGPGTRLTVT.

The chain employs TRBV2 and TRBJ2-7; unclear D gene. Germline-derived CDR1 and CDR2 are SNHLY and FYNNEI. Trimming stripped 1 base from V and 2 bases from J, with 9 bases between. This CDR3 has 14 residues. Here the CDR3 reads CASSEGQFPYEQYF. The CDR3 coding sequence is TGTGCCAGCAGTGAAGGGCAGTTCCCCTACGAGCAGTACTTC.

J is TRBJ2-3 and V is TRBV12-1; TRBD1, the table's D call, was not compared with the DNA. TRBV12-1 is listed as a pseudogene. The CDR3 is made up of 12 amino acids. CDR3 amino acids: CASSHLRGTALF. The CDR3 DNA follows: TGTGCCAGCAGTCACCTTCGAGGGACAGCGCTTTTT.

The V call is TRBV27, the J call TRBJ2-7; 9 bases map to TRBD2. Germline-derived CDR1 and CDR2 are MNHEY and SMNVEV (reference sequence). V trimming: 4 bases; J trimming: 3 bases; junction bases outside the gene matches: 7. The CDR3 contains 15 residues. DNA of the CDR3: TGTGCCAGCAGTTACACTAGCGGGCTCATCTACGAGCAGTACTTC. Translated, it gives CASSYTSGLIYEQYF.

CDR3 loop: CASSSSTGYYEQYF. The CDR3, as DNA: TGTGCCAGCAGCTCCTCGACTGGGTACTACGAGCAGTACTTC. The gene calls are TRBV7-2 and TRBJ2-7, with D unresolved. Between the trimmed V and J ends, which lost 4 bases and 3 bases, there was a span of 13 bases. Germline CDR1 SGHTA, CDR2 FQGNSA. This CDR3 contains 14 residues.

The V gene is TRBV7-9, the J gene TRBJ1-2; TRBD1 aligns across 7 bases. After removal of 5 bases from V and 3 bases from J, the junction contained 9 bases not matched to a gene. The CDR3 is made up of 15 amino acids. CDR1 SEHNR and CDR2 FQNEAQ come from the germline V gene (reference sequence). The CDR3 DNA sequence: TGTGCCAGCAGCACAGGACCGGGACAGTACTATGGCTACACCTTC. Translated: CASSTGPGQYYGYTF.

In DNA form, the CDR3 reads TGTGCCAGCAGTTCCCCACCGACAGGGAGTTCCTACGAGCAGTACTTC. It specifies CASSSPPTGSSYEQYF. The chain is built from TRBV28 and TRBJ2-7, with 7 positions matching TRBD1. Germline values: CDR1 MDHEN, CDR2 SYDVKM. Trimming removed 4 bases from V and 1 base from J; junction bases left unmatched: 10. CDR3 length: 16 amino acids.

The chain carries TRBV4-1 and TRBJ2-7; the match to TRBD2 covers 10 bases. The CDR3 totals 17 residues. The germline gives CDR1 MGHRA, CDR2 YSYEKL. Unmatched junction bases numbered 7, after V lost 1 base and J lost 1 base. CDR3 sequence reads: CASSQGPVLAGSYEQYF. The CDR3, as DNA: TGCGCCAGCAGCCAAGGCCCCGTACTAGCGGGATCCTACGAGCAGTACTTC.

V and J are TRBV7-3 and TRBJ2-4; either TRBD1 or TRBD2 may supply D (5 bases each). The germline gives CDR1 SGHTA, CDR2 FQGTGA. V was cut by 0 bases and J by 8 bases, with 8 bases left in between. This CDR3 is 13 amino acids long. This CDR3 is CASSLTGTDIQYF. The CDR3 DNA reads as TGTGCCAGCAGCTTAACAGGGACGGACATTCAGTACTTC. The variable domain in full, completed from reference TRBV7-3 and TRBJ2-4, reads GAGVSQTPSNKVTEKGKYVELRCDPISGHTALYWYRQSLGQGPEFLIYFQGTGAADDSGLPNDRFFAVRPEGSVSTLKIQRTERGDSAVYLCASSLTGTDIQYFGAGTRLSVL.

The rearrangement links TRBV5-1 to TRBJ2-7; weak D call: TRBD1 (5 bases). Trimming took 6 bases from V and 5 from J, leaving 15 bases between them. The germline CDR1 and CDR2 sequences are SGHRS and YFSETQ. The CDR3 has 13 amino acids. CDR3 bases: TGCGCCAGCATGGGGCCCGGGTACGACGAGCAGTACTTC. Encoded protein: CASMGPGYDEQYF.

The chain has TRBV2 and TRBJ1-6; the match to TRBD1 covers 7 bases. In germline, CDR1 is SNHLY, CDR2 FYNNEI. The CDR3 has 18 residues. Trimming took 5 bases from V and 7 from J; bases not matched to a gene: 17. CDR3 region: CASSTPSATGPRNSPLHF. CDR3 bases: TGTGCCAGCAGTACCCCCTCGGCGACAGGGCCTCGAAATTCACCCCTCCACTTT.

The genes are TRBV7-6 and TRBJ2-3; D gene ambiguous. In germline, CDR1 is SGHVS, CDR2 FNYEAQ. CDR3 length equals 16 residues. V was pared by 5 bases and J by 10 bases, with 25 bases between. Here the CDR3 DNA reads TGTGCCAGCAGCCCCCTTGCGACACTCGGTCTGGATCCGCAGTATTTT. Encoded protein: CASSPLATLGLDPQYF.

The V gene is TRBV27, the J gene TRBJ1-1, with D possibly matching TRBD1 (6 bases). With 5 bases removed from V and 1 base from J, the gap between germline ends came to 8 bases. The CDR3 is made up of 13 amino acids. CDR1 and CDR2 (germline): MNHEY, SMNVEV (reference sequence). CDR3 sequence: CASSAQGNTEAFF. As DNA, the CDR3 is TGTGCCAGCAGTGCACAGGGGAACACTGAAGCTTTCTTT.

In this sample, this clone turned up once. The chain combines TRBV5-4 with TRBJ2-7, with 8 nucleotides matching TRBD2. Per germline, CDR1 SGHNT and CDR2 YYREEE (reference sequence). V was clipped by 4 bases and J by 5 bases; unmatched bases: 11. This CDR3 is built from 15 residues. The CDR3 reads CASSAKRELFHEQYF. CDR3 nucleotides: TGTGCCAGCAGCGCTAAGCGGGAGCTCTTCCACGAGCAGTACTTC. Together with reference TRBV5-4 and TRBJ2-7, the CDR3 gives the full variable domain: ETGVTQSPTHLIKTRGQQVTLRCSSQSGHNTVSWYQQALGQGPQFIFQYYREEENGRGNFPPRFSGLQFPNYSSELNVNALELDDSALYLCASSAKRELFHEQYFGPGTRLTVT.

The chain combines TRBV28 with TRBJ2-3; D not certain. The CDR3 sequence is 13 residues long. The V end lost 7 bases, the J end lost 2 bases, and 10 bases lay between the germline ends. Germline-derived CDR1 and CDR2 are MDHEN and SYDVKM. Here the CDR3 DNA reads TGTGCCAGCATTAGGTACCACACAGATACGCAGTATTTT. It specifies CASIRYHTDTQYF.

The CDR3: CASSSSGRYEQYF. The CDR3 DNA reads as TGTGCCAGCAGCTCTAGCGGGAGGTACGAGCAGTACTTC. The genes are TRBV7-2 and TRBJ2-7, with 11 bases fitting TRBD2. The CDR3 totals 13 residues. Trimming took 4 bases from V and 4 from J; bases not matched to a gene: 0. Germline V gene sequence: CDR1 SGHTA, CDR2 FQGNSA.

The J gene is TRBJ2-7, the V gene TRBV2; 8 bases match TRBD2. Germline V gene sequence: CDR1 SNHLY, CDR2 FYNNEI. The V and J ends lost 5 bases and 2 bases, in that order; junction bases with no gene match: 5. The CDR3 totals 14 residues. DNA for the CDR3: TGTGCCAGCAGTACGACTAGCGAGACCTACGAGCAGTACTTC. Encoded protein: CASSTTSETYEQYF.

This chain joins TRBV7-8 and TRBJ1-3; D remains unclear. The CDR3 totals 12 residues. The germline gives CDR1 SGHVS, CDR2 FQNEAQ. With 6 bases removed from V and 8 bases from J, the gap between germline ends came to 11 bases. This chain's CDR3 is CASSSDGYTIYF. As DNA, the CDR3 is TGTGCCAGCAGTTCCGACGGGTACACCATATATTTT.